This T cell receptor (beta chain) was retrieved from a study of CD8 T cells in Susac syndrome. Sequencing of TCR beta, carried out with a high-throughput approach, was applied to CD8+ and CD4+ T cells from the blood. Reverse transcription of roughly 0.45 to 1 ug RNA was performed with random hexamers. MiXCR was run by TCRdb on the immunoSEQ multiplex PCR reads, yielding one entry per CDR3 protein. Found here are about 210,000 distinct CDR3 sequences, 95% of them singletons; the top ten hold 0.085% to 0.095%. V was cut by 4 bases and J by 1 base, with 13 bases left in between. Germline values: CDR1 LGHNT, CDR2 FRNRAP. The CDR3 has 15 amino acids.

Material: CD4+ T cells from PBMCs. The clonotype originates from a human donor with multiple sclerosis. This chain uses TRBV12-5 with TRBJ2-5, with D possibly being TRBD1 (6 bases). For the CDR3, the DNA is TGTGCTAGTGGTTCTCCGGGACACCCCCAAGAGACCCAGTACTTC. Its protein product is CASGSPGHPQETQYF. Looking up the rest from reference TRBV12-5 and TRBJ2-5 gives the full variable domain: DARVTQTPRHKVTEMGQEVTMRCQPILGHNTVFWYRQTMMQGLELLAYFRNRAPLDDSGMPKDRFSAEMPDATLATLKIQPSEPRDSAVYFCASGSPGHPQETQYFGPGTRLLVL.